The 24 T cell receptor beta chains below all came from one sample that was sequenced in a study of CD8+ T cells in alopecia areata (dated by TCRdb to the late 2010s). The library relied on the immunoSEQ multiplex PCR assay. To provide template for TCR sequencing, every sample had RNA extracted and reverse transcribed into cDNA. In TCRdb, the immuneACCESS table is reduced to in-frame sequences with V and J assigned. These tables do not hold every clone; where another copy was compared, an unresolved V gene accounts for under half, and the others remain unexplained. For this sample there are 150,000 to 200,000 clones; under 80% appear just once. The leading ten clones occupy 1.3% of the sample. The treatment or condition label on this specimen signifies: oral pan-JAK inhibitor, 5-10 mg twice daily. This sample comprised CD4+ T cells sorted from blood, obtained between weeks 47 and 50, from a patient treated with tofacitinib. The receptors come from a human donor with alopecia areata.

The chain couples TRBV4-3 to TRBJ1-2; TRBD1 agrees at 10 bases. Trimming at V came to 3 bases and at J to 4 bases, leaving 5 bases not matched to a gene. Germline CDR1 and CDR2: LGHNA and YSLEER. This CDR3 region has 15 residues. The CDR3 region is CASSQGTGEPYGYTF. In DNA, the CDR3 is TGCGCCAGCAGCCAGGGGACAGGGGAGCCCTATGGCTACACCTTC.

The table lists this clone with a count of one. For the CDR3, the DNA is TGCGCCAGCAGCTTGGAACGGGGTCAGAATGAGCAGTTCTTC. It yields the protein CASSLERGQNEQFF. The chain is built from TRBV5-1 and TRBJ2-1; weak D call: TRBD2 (5 bases). The CDR3 extends over 14 amino acids. Germline CDR1 and CDR2: SGHRS and YFSETQ. V was cut by 0 bases and J by 7 bases, with 11 bases left in between.

The J gene is TRBJ1-2, the V gene TRBV18, with D tentatively TRBD1 (5 bases). Germline V gene lookup returns CDR1 KGHSH and CDR2 LQKENI. The CDR3 contains 15 residues. V lost 2 bases and J lost 6, with 16 bases in between. The chain's CDR3 is CASSPKPPGPDGYTF. CDR3 nucleotides: TGTGCCAGCTCACCAAAGCCCCCAGGGCCGGATGGCTACACCTTC.

The V and J genes are TRBV27 and TRBJ2-6; D uncertain. The CDR3 loop spans 14 amino acids. Germline assignment: CDR1 MNHEY and CDR2 SMNVEV (reference sequence). The V end lost 5 bases, the J end lost 0 bases, and 5 bases lay between the germline ends. The CDR3 sequence: CASSPSSGANVLTF. The CDR3 bases are TGTGCCAGCAGTCCCAGCTCTGGGGCCAACGTCCTGACTTTC. The whole variable domain, filled in from reference TRBV27 and TRBJ2-6, reads EAQVTQNPRYLITVTGKKLTVTCSQNMNHEYMSWYRQDPGLGLRQIYYSMNVEVTDKGDVPEGYKVSRKEKRNFPLILESPSPNQTSLYFCASSPSSGANVLTFGAGSRLTVL.

The V and J genes are TRBV5-1 and TRBJ2-7; a weak D match, TRBD1 (6 bases). This CDR3 has 15 residues. Trimming took off 3 bases at V and 2 bases at J, with 15 bases between the two ends. CDR1 SGHRS and CDR2 YFSETQ come from the germline V gene. The DNA for the CDR3 is TGCGCCAGCAGCTCGTCTGGGACACAACCCTACGAGCAGTACTTC. Protein: CASSSSGTQPYEQYF.

The rearrangement uses TRBV10-3 and TRBJ2-7; weak D call: TRBD1 (6 bases). The ends were cut back, 6 bases at V and 6 bases at J, with 15 bases in the middle. The CDR3 is made up of 13 amino acids. In germline, CDR1 is ENHRY, CDR2 SYGVKD. CDR3 in amino acids: CAISYFTGREQYF. CDR3 bases: TGTGCCATCAGCTATTTTACAGGGCGCGAGCAGTACTTC.

Of note for this clone: The same CDR3 arises from other DNA sequences in this sample as well. The rearrangement joins TRBV27 to TRBJ2-5; D is possibly TRBD1 (5 bases). Germline V gene lookup returns CDR1 MNHEY and CDR2 SMNVEV (reference sequence). V was cut by 2 bases and J by 2 bases, with 6 bases left in between. This CDR3 comprises 13 residues. The CDR3 sequence: CASSLDRQETQYF. DNA of the CDR3: TGTGCCAGCAGTTTAGACAGACAAGAGACCCAGTACTTC.

The count of this clone is one. Different DNA sequences within this sample yield the same CDR3. V usage is TRBV29-1 and J usage is TRBJ2-2; D call uncertain. Germline CDR1 reads SQVTM; CDR2 reads ANQGSEA. Between the trimmed V and J ends, which lost 4 bases and 1 base, there was a span of 4 bases. The CDR3 is 12 residues long. CDR3: CSVGQNTGELFF. The CDR3 DNA sequence: TGCAGCGTTGGGCAGAACACCGGGGAGCTGTTTTTT.

This sequence joins TRBV6-5 and TRBJ2-2; 11 nucleotides match TRBD1. The V and J ends lost 6 bases and 7 bases, in that order; junction bases with no gene match: 7. This CDR3 region has 15 residues. Germline V gene lookup returns CDR1 MNHEY and CDR2 SVGAGI. CDR3 in amino acids: CASRLDRGLIGELFF. The CDR3, as DNA: TGTGCCAGCAGACTGGACAGGGGGCTAATCGGGGAGCTGTTTTTT.

The chain carries TRBV15 and TRBJ2-2, with D uncertain. Deletions cut 6 bases from V and 1 base from J, with 3 bases between. Germline CDR1 reads LNHNV; CDR2 reads YYDKDF (reference sequence). CDR3 length: 12 residues. DNA for the CDR3: TGTGCCACCAGTCAGAACACCGGGGAGCTGTTTTTT. Protein product: CATSQNTGELFF.

The chain joins TRBV6-5 to TRBJ2-7; D may be TRBD2 (6 bases). The ends were cut back, 4 bases at V and 9 bases at J, with 16 bases in the middle. CDR1 and CDR2 from the germline V gene are MNHEY and SVGAGI. The CDR3 contains 13 residues. The CDR3 protein is CASSSRGDSWQYF. CDR3 sequence (DNA): TGTGCCAGCAGTTCCCGCGGGGATTCTTGGCAGTACTTC.

The genes are TRBV30 and TRBJ1-4; perhaps TRBD1 as D (6 bases). V was pared by 8 bases and J by 1 base, with 11 bases between. The CDR3 has 13 residues. Germline V gene lookup returns CDR1 GTSNPN and CDR2 SVGIG (reference sequence). This CDR3 is CASYRETNEKLFF. CDR3 DNA sequence: TGTGCCAGCTACAGGGAAACTAATGAAAAACTGTTTTTT.

The chain links TRBV30 to TRBJ1-2; D is unclear. CDR3 length: 14 residues. CDR1 is GTSNPN and CDR2 is SVGIG in the germline V gene (reference sequence). Between the trimmed V and J ends, which lost 1 base and 8 bases, there was a span of 17 bases. CDR3 nucleotide sequence: TGTGCCTGGAGTGCCTCAGGCTGGGTTGCGGGCTACACCTTC. Its protein is CAWSASGWVAGYTF. Full variable domain (outside the CDR3, taken from reference TRBV30 and TRBJ1-2): SQTIHQWPATLVQPVGSPLSLECTVEGTSNPNLYWYRQAAGRGLQLLFYSVGIGQISSEVPQNLSASRPQDRQFILSSKKLLLSDSGFYLCAWSASGWVAGYTFGSGTRLTVV.

This clone was detected a few times. This chain connects TRBV11-2 to TRBJ1-2; tentatively, D is TRBD1 (6 bases). Germline-derived CDR1 and CDR2 are SGHAT and FQNNGV. The CDR3 is 15 residues long. V dropped 0 bases and J dropped 4 bases, with 12 bases sitting between them. Here the CDR3 reads CASSLESGAGYGYTF. DNA for the CDR3: TGTGCCAGCAGCTTAGAGTCAGGGGCGGGCTATGGCTACACCTTC.

This chain uses TRBV30 with TRBJ2-2; D may be TRBD2 (5 bases). Germline loops: CDR1 GTSNPN, CDR2 SVGIG (reference sequence). V dropped 4 bases and J dropped 4 bases, with 22 bases sitting between them. CDR3 length: 17 residues. The CDR3 nucleotides are TGTGCCTGGAAGGAGGCCAGTATGGTTCCCTTCACCGGGGAGCTGTTTTTT. Protein sequence: CAWKEASMVPFTGELFF.

This sequence joins TRBV29-1 and TRBJ2-5; 9 positions agree with TRBD2. J was trimmed by 9 bases and V by 2 bases; bases with no gene match: 1. CDR1 is SQVTM, CDR2 ANQGSEA, per germline. There are 11 residues in the CDR3. Here the CDR3 reads CSVERGGAQYF. CDR3 coding DNA: TGCAGCGTTGAACGCGGGGGGGCCCAGTACTTC.

This clone was seen only a few times. The chain uses TRBV27 and TRBJ2-7; D not certain. Germline V CDR1 and CDR2: MNHEY, SMNVEV (reference sequence). V was cut by 1 base and J by 3 bases, with 7 bases left in between. The CDR3 is 13 residues long. CDR3 in amino acids: CASSLFEGYEQYF. The CDR3 coding sequence is TGTGCCAGCAGTTTATTCGAAGGCTACGAGCAGTACTTC.

The sample holds a few counts of this clone. This chain connects TRBV18 to TRBJ2-6; 8 bases fit TRBD1. V lost 3 bases to trimming and J lost 0 bases; unmatched junction nucleotides: 10. The germline V gene has CDR1 KGHSH and CDR2 LQKENI. This CDR3 spans 19 amino acids. In DNA, the CDR3 is TGTGCCAGCTCACCTCTCATCAGGGGGCGCATCTCTGGGGCCAACGTCCTGACTTTC. Protein sequence: CASSPLIRGRISGANVLTF.

The chain couples TRBV7-2 to TRBJ2-6; D uncertain. This CDR3 region has 15 residues. The germline CDR1 and CDR2 sequences are SGHTA and FQGNSA. The V and J ends lost 6 bases and 4 bases respectively, with 13 bases between them. The CDR3 region is CASRGRLRGANVLTF. CDR3 DNA sequence: TGTGCCAGCAGGGGTCGACTCCGGGGGGCCAACGTCCTGACTTTC.

The chain carries TRBV6-5 and TRBJ1-5; the D gene is possibly TRBD1 (6 bases). Germline lookup yields CDR1 MNHEY and CDR2 SVGAGI. This CDR3 has 15 residues. The V gene lost 4 bases and the J gene lost 0 bases, with 10 bases spanning the gap. The CDR3 spells CASSSGGPSNQPQHF. The CDR3 DNA reads TGTGCCAGCAGTTCGGGGGGCCCTAGCAATCAGCCCCAGCATTTT.

The chain uses TRBV7-2 and TRBJ2-1; no definite D call. The germline gives CDR1 SGHTA, CDR2 FQGNSA. Trimming took 2 bases from V and 6 from J, leaving 8 bases between them. The CDR3 sequence is 13 residues long. In nucleotides, the CDR3 is TGTGCCAGCAGCTTAAGTGGTCTCAATGAGCAGTTCTTC. Translating it yields CASSLSGLNEQFF.

This rearrangement joins TRBV10-1 to TRBJ1-1, with TRBD1 identical over 8 bases. The CDR3 runs 13 residues. Germline V gives CDR1 WNHNN, CDR2 SYGVQD (reference sequence). V was pared by 7 bases and J by 5 bases, with 6 bases of the junction left unmatched. DNA of the CDR3: TGCGCCAGCACTCGAGACAGGGGAACTGAAGCTTTCTTT. As protein: CASTRDRGTEAFF.

The gene calls are TRBV29-1 and TRBJ2-1; 8 bases map to TRBD2. CDR3 length: 13 amino acids. After removal of 4 bases from V and 5 bases from J, the junction contained 4 bases not matched to a gene. In germline, CDR1 is SQVTM, CDR2 ANQGSEA. For the CDR3, the DNA is TGCAGCGTTGCAACGGGGGGGGACAATGAGCAGTTCTTC. Translation: CSVATGGDNEQFF.

This sequence joins TRBV15 and TRBJ2-5, with 11 nucleotides matching TRBD2. The V gene's germline CDR1 is LNHNV and CDR2 YYDKDF (reference sequence). The CDR3 is 16 amino acids. With 4 bases clipped from V and 1 base from J, the junction kept 5 bases outside the gene matches. As DNA, the CDR3 is TGTGCCACCAGCATTTTACTAGCGGGGGCCCAAGAGACCCAGTACTTC. It translates to CATSILLAGAQETQYF.